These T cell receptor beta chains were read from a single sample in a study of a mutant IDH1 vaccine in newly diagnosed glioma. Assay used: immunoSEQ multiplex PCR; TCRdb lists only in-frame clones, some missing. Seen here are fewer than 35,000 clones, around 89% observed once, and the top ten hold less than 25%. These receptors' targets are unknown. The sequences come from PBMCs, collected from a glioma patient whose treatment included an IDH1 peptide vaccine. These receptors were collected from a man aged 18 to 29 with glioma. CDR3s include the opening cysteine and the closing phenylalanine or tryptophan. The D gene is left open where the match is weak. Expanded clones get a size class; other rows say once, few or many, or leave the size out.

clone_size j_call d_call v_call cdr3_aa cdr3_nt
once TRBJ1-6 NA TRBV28 CASSLITGTSPLHF TGTGCCAGCAGCCTAATCACAGGGACTTCACCCCTCCACTTT
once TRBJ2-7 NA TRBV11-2 CASSLTVTEQYF TGTGCCAGCAGCCTTACAGTCACCGAGCAGTACTTC
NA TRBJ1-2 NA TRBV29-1 CSVGRHGGAAGYTF TGCAGCGTTGGTCGACACGGCGGGGCGGCTGGCTACACCTTC
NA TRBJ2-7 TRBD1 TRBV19 CASSPGTGSYEQYF TGTGCCAGTAGTCCAGGGACAGGGAGCTACGAGCAGTACTTC
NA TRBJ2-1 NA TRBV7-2 CASSLGQTSYNEQFF TGTGCCAGCAGCTTGGGGCAGACATCCTACAATGAGCAGTTCTTC
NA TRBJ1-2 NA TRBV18 CASSPRASVGYGYTF TGTGCCAGCTCACCACGGGCATCGGTTGGGTATGGCTACACCTTC
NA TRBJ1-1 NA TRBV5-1 CASSSGTLNTEAFF TGCGCCAGCAGCTCGGGGACATTGAACACTGAAGCTTTCTTT
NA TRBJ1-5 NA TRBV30 CAWSRQGGSNQPQHF TGTGCCTGGAGTCGTCAGGGTGGGAGCAATCAGCCCCAGCATTTT
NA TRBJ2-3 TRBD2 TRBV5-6 CASSLGARAGGLGDTQYF TGTGCCAGCAGCTTGGGGGCGAGGGCGGGAGGGCTAGGAGATACGCAGTATTTT
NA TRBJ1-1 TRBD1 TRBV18 CASSPRQGGGTEAFF TGTGCCAGCTCACCACGGCAGGGGGGAGGCACTGAAGCTTTCTTT